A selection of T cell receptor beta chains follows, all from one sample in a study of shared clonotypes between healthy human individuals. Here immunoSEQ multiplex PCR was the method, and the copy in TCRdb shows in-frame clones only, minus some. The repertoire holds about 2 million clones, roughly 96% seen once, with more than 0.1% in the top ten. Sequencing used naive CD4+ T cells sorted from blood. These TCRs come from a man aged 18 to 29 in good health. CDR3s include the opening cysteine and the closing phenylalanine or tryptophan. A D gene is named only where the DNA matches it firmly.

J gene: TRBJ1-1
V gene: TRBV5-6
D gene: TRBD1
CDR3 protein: CASSTRTGAGTEAFF

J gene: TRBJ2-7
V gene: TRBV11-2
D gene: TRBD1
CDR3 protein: CASTLRRQGNEQYF

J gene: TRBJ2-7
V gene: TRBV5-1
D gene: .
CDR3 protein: CASSLGTQGYEQYF

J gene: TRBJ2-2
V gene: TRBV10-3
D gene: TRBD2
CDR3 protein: CAIAGTSGPGELFF

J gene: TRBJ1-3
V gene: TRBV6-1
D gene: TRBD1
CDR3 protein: CASRVQGVGNTIYF

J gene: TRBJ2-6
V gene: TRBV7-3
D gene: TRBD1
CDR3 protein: CASSPGTGIGANVLTF

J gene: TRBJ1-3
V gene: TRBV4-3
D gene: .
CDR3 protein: CASSQTHLTGFSGNTIYF

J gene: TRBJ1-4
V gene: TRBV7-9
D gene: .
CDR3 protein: CASSLWEGKEKLFF

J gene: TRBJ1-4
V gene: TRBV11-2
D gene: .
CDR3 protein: CASSSRKGWNEKLFF

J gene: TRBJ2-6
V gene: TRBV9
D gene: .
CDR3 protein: CASSVSLSGANVLTF

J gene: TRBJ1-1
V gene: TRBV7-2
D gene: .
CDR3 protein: CASSLMENTEAFF

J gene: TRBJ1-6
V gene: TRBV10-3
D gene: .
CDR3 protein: CAIRERGDNSPLHF

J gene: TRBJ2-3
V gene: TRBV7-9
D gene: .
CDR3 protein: CASVRWGTDTQYF

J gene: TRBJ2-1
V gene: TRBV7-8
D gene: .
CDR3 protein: CASSLEGGVAYNEQFF

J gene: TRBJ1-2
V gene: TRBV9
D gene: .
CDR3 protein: CASSAPMGASYGYTF

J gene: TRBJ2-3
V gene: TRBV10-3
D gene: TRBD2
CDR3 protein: CAINGGATDTQYF

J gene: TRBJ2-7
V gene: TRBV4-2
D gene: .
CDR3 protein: CASSQGSQSGSSYEQYF

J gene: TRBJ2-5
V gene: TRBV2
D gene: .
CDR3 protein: CASRAAGTNQETQYF

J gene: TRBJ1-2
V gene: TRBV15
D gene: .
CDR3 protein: CATSRGVTGFNYGYTF

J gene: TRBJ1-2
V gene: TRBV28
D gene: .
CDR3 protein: CASSLSERGYTF

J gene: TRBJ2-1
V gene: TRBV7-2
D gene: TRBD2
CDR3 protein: CASSFWTSGGSYNEQFF

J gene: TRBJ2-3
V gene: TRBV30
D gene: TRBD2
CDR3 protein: CAWSPKRGRSDTQYF

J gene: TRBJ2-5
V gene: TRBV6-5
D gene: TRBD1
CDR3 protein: CASSYSGQAGQTQYF

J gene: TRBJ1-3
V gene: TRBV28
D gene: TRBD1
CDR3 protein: CASNSDRVSGNTIYF

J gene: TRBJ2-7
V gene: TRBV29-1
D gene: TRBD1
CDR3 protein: CSVDPGQGSYEQYF

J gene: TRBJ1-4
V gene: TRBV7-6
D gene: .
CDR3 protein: CASSLGQGPRNEKLFF

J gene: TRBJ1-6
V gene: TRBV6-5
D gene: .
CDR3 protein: CASSYGGTPLHF

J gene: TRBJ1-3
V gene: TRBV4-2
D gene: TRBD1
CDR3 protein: CASSRQGQGEVNTIYF

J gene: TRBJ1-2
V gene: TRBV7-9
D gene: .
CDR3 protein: CASSPNGGGYTF

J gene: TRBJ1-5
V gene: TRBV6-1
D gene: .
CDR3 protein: CASRKQGVQPQHF

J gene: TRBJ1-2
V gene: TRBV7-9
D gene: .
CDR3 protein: CASSLATGKYGYTF

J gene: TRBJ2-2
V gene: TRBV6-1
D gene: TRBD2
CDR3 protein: CASSAISGVNTGELFF

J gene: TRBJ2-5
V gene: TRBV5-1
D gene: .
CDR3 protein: CASSVTGAETQYF

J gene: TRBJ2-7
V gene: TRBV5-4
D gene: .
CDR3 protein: CASSLVMGTYEQYF

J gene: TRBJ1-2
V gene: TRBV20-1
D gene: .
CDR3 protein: CSAQGPDGYTF

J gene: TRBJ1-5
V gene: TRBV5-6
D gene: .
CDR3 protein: CASSLAGGVGNQPQHF

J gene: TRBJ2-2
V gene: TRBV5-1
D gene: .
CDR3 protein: CASSSAVSGNTGELFF

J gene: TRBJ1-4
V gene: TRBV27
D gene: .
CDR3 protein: CASSLMGLGLSNEKLFF

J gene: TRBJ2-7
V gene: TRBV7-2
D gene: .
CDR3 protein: CASSLGGDGEQYF

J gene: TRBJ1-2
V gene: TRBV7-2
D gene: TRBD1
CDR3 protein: CASSYGTGRYGYTF

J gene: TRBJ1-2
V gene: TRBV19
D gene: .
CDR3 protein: CASSIIFGEAYGYTF

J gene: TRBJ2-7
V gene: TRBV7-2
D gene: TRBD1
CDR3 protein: CASNGDSSYEQYF

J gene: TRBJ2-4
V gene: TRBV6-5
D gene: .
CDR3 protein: CASRRYGTGKNIQYF

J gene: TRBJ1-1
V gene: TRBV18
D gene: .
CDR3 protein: CASSPNNRVNTEAFF

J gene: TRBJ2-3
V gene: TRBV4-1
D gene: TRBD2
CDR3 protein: CASSRQREGTDTQYF

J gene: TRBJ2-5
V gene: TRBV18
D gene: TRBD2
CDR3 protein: CASSPKGLADQETQYF

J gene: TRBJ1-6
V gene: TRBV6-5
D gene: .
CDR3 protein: CASKRDGGGGSPLHF

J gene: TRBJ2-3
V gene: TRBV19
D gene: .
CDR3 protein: CASRNDPSTDTQYF